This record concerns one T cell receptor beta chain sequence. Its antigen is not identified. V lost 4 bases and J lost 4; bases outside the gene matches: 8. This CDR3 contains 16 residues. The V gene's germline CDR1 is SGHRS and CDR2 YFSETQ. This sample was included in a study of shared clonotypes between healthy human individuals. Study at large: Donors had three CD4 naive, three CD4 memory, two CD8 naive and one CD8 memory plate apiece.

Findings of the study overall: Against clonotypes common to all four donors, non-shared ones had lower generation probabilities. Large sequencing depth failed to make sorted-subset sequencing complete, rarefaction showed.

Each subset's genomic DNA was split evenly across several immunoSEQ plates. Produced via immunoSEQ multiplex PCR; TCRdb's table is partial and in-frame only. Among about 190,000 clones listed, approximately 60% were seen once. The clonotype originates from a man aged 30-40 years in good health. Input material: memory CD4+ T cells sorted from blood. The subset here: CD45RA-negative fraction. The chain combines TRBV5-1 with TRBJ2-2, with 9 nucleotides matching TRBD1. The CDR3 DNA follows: TGCGCCAGCAGCGCCCCGGGACAGGGCGTCACCGGGGAGCTGTTTTTT. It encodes CASSAPGQGVTGELFF.